This entry lists 2 T cell receptor beta chains sequenced from one sample in a study of blood T cells in healthy people across ages. Primed by a sample-barcoded 5' primer and a J-beta primer mix, a second PCR proceeded for roughly 7 to 11 cycles. TCRdb independently ran MiXCR on the 5' RACE reads; one entry per CDR3 protein. The sample yields 450,000 to 700,000 distinct CDR3 sequences, 27% seen once. Material: blood. These receptors came from an older woman in good health.

CDR3 loop: CASSLADRNEQYF. The CDR3, as DNA: TGCGCCAGCAGCTTGGCGGACAGAAACGAGCAGTACTTC. The V and J genes are TRBV5-1 and TRBJ2-7, with D perhaps TRBD1 (6 bases). Trimming removed 0 bases from V and 5 bases from J, with 9 bases in between. Germline V gene lookup returns CDR1 SGHRS and CDR2 YFSETQ. The CDR3 extends over 13 amino acids.

This clonotype was detected only a few times. The chain has TRBV14 and TRBJ2-5; a possible D gene is TRBD2 (5 bases). The last part of the DNA fits TRBJ2-1 better; the J call may be wrong. This CDR3 has 13 residues. The V gene's germline CDR1 is SGHDN and CDR2 FVKESK. CDR3 DNA sequence: TGTGCCAGCAGCCAAGCAGAAGGGAGTGAGCAGTTCTTC. Translation gives CASSQAEGSEQFF.